One sample yielded the 23 T cell receptor beta chains listed below, sequenced in a study of T cell responses to AZD1222 COVID-19 vaccine. Assay: immunoSEQ multiplex PCR; the TCRdb copy retains only in-frame clones and omits some. The repertoire consists of 100,000 to 150,000 clones, with under 95% occurring once and the leading ten covering approximately 0.98%. The material was peripheral blood, obtained 28 days after the second AZD1222 dose. The receptor source for this set is an adult who received the AZD1222 COVID-19 vaccine.

The chain is built from TRBV5-1 and TRBJ1-3; TRBD1 aligns across 7 bases. This CDR3 is 15 amino acids long. Germline-derived CDR1 and CDR2 are SGHRS and YFSETQ. V lost 3 bases and J lost 1; bases outside the gene matches: 4. CDR3 sequence: CASSSGQWSGNTIYF. As DNA, the CDR3 is TGCGCCAGCAGCTCGGGACAGTGGTCTGGAAACACCATATATTTT.

The rearrangement uses TRBV19 and TRBJ2-3; a possible D gene is TRBD2 (6 bases). The V gene lost 4 bases and the J gene lost 2 bases, with 13 bases spanning the gap. CDR3 size: 15 residues. Germline V gene sequence: CDR1 LNHDA, CDR2 SQIVND (reference sequence). In nucleotides, the CDR3 is TGTGCCAGTAGTACCGGGACTCTAGTCACAGATACGCAGTATTTT. Translating gives CASSTGTLVTDTQYF.

The V gene is TRBV5-1, the J gene TRBJ2-2; D could derive from TRBD1 or TRBD2 (6 bases each). Germline CDR1 and CDR2: SGHRS and YFSETQ. V was trimmed by 7 bases and J by 3 bases, leaving 10 bases between them. This CDR3 contains 13 residues. CDR3: CASWGADTGELFF. As DNA, the CDR3 is TGCGCCAGCTGGGGGGCCGACACCGGGGAGCTGTTTTTT.

V and J are TRBV18 and TRBJ1-5; D may be TRBD1 (6 bases). The CDR3 totals 16 residues. Germline V gene sequence: CDR1 KGHSH, CDR2 LQKENI. V was pared by 6 bases and J by 0 bases, with 15 bases between. CDR3 region: CASSPTGTYSNQPQHF. The CDR3 DNA sequence: TGTGCCAGCTCGCCCACCGGGACATATAGCAATCAGCCCCAGCATTTT.

CDR3 amino acids: CSVRQERETQYF. The DNA of the CDR3 is TGCAGCGTAAGACAGGAGCGAGAGACCCAGTACTTC. This sequence joins TRBV29-1 and TRBJ2-5, with D possibly matching TRBD1 (6 bases). This CDR3 is 12 amino acids long. Trimming shortened V by 6 bases and J by 4 bases, and 12 bases separated the two germline ends. CDR1 is SQVTM and CDR2 is ANQGSEA in the germline V gene.

The chain is built from TRBV28 and TRBJ1-3, with D possibly matching TRBD1 (5 bases). Trimming took off 6 bases at V and 0 bases at J, with 12 bases between the two ends. This CDR3 contains 15 residues. Germline assignment: CDR1 MDHEN and CDR2 SYDVKM. The CDR3 DNA follows: TGTGCCAGCAGACCCCGGGGCAGCTCTGGAAACACCATATATTTT. The encoded protein is CASRPRGSSGNTIYF.

The gene calls are TRBV6-2 or TRBV6-3 and TRBJ1-1, with 9 bases identical to TRBD1. The CDR3 has 15 amino acids. After removal of 5 bases from V and 5 bases from J, the junction contained 9 bases not matched to a gene. Germline V gives CDR1 MNHEY, CDR2 SVGEGT. CDR3 amino acids: CASSVQGARQTEAFF. CDR3 sequence (DNA): TGTGCCAGCAGTGTACAGGGGGCGCGTCAAACTGAAGCTTTCTTT.

The chain recombines TRBV5-1 with TRBJ2-1; 8 positions agree with TRBD2. V lost 0 bases, J lost 12 bases, and 11 bases stayed unmatched. The CDR3 contains 15 residues. Germline V gene lookup returns CDR1 SGHRS and CDR2 YFSETQ. For the CDR3, the DNA is TGCGCCAGCAGCTTGGGACTAGCGAGCCCCCTAGTGCAGTTCTTC. This encodes CASSLGLASPLVQFF. Based on the CDR3 plus reference TRBV5-1 and TRBJ2-1, the full variable domain is KAGVTQTPRYLIKTRGQQVTLSCSPISGHRSVSWYQQTPGQGLQFLFEYFSETQRNKGNFPGRFSGRQFSNSRSEMNVSTLELGDSALYLCASSLGLASPLVQFFGPGTRLTVL.

The rearrangement uses TRBV6-5 and TRBJ1-4; a possible D gene is TRBD1 (5 bases). CDR1 MNHEY and CDR2 SVGAGI come from the germline V gene. V was clipped by 8 bases and J by 12 bases, with 10 bases between them. This CDR3 is 10 amino acids long. Written as DNA, the CDR3 is TGTGCCAGCCAAGACAGAGAACTGTTTTTT. This encodes CASQDRELFF.

The rearrangement uses TRBV5-1 and TRBJ1-2; D remains ambiguous. The CDR3 loop spans 13 amino acids. Trimming stripped 2 bases from V and 2 bases from J, with 7 bases between. CDR1 and CDR2 (germline): SGHRS, YFSETQ. CDR3 bases: TGCGCCAGCAGCTTTTGGCAGAACTATGGCTACACCTTC. Translating gives CASSFWQNYGYTF.

The rearrangement uses TRBV30 and TRBJ1-2; 7 bases align to TRBD1. The CDR3 covers 16 residues. Germline trimming cut 3 bases from V and 4 bases from J; bases unmatched to any gene: 14. Per the germline V gene, CDR1 is GTSNPN and CDR2 is SVGIG (reference sequence). CDR3 amino acids: CAWRDTGTALGYGYTF. The CDR3 bases are TGTGCCTGGAGGGACACCGGGACAGCCCTTGGCTATGGCTACACCTTC.

The V call is TRBV9, the J call TRBJ2-5; D is undetermined. CDR1 SGDLS and CDR2 YYNGEE come from the germline V gene. This CDR3 has 15 amino acids. The V end lost 4 bases, the J end lost 1 base, and 14 bases lay between the germline ends. CDR3 sequence: CASSPRAAVQETQYF. The CDR3 nucleotides are TGTGCCAGCAGCCCCCGGGCGGCGGTCCAAGAGACCCAGTACTTC.

The chain recombines TRBV18 with TRBJ1-4; D not certain. Germline CDR1 and CDR2: KGHSH and LQKENI. The length of the CDR3 is 15 residues. Trimming took off 5 bases at V and 0 bases at J, with 10 bases between the two ends. Here the CDR3 reads CASSSPGATNEKLFF. Here the CDR3 DNA reads TGTGCCAGCTCATCCCCGGGAGCAACTAATGAAAAACTGTTTTTT.

The count of this clone is one. This chain joins TRBV29-1 and TRBJ2-7; 10 nucleotides line up with TRBD1. V shed 6 bases, J shed 5 bases, and the junction held 13 bases outside the gene matches. The germline CDR1 and CDR2 sequences are SQVTM and ANQGSEA. CDR3 length equals 15 residues. Here the CDR3 reads CSVTSAGTGVHEQYF. The CDR3 DNA is TGCAGCGTGACGAGTGCTGGGACAGGGGTCCACGAGCAGTACTTC.

The chain uses TRBV7-9 and TRBJ1-4; 9 bases are shared with TRBD1. V shed 4 bases, J shed 8 bases, and the junction held 11 bases outside the gene matches. Germline assignment: CDR1 SEHNR and CDR2 FQNEAQ (reference sequence). The CDR3 totals 16 residues. CDR3 amino acids: CASSSSTGGKGEKLFF. CDR3 DNA: TGTGCCAGCAGCTCTTCGACAGGGGGGAAGGGGGAAAAACTGTTTTTT.

The chain couples TRBV6-5 to TRBJ2-7; TRBD1 aligns across 8 bases. V gave up 11 bases and J gave up 6 bases; unmatched junction bases: 9. The CDR3 contains 12 residues. Germline V CDR1 and CDR2: MNHEY, SVGAGI. As DNA, the CDR3 is TGTGCCTCCGGGGACAGGTGGGGCGAGCAGTACTTC. As protein: CASGDRWGEQYF.

The V and J genes are TRBV30 and TRBJ1-5; D may be TRBD1 (6 bases). CDR3 size: 13 residues. From germline, CDR1 is GTSNPN and CDR2 SVGIG (reference sequence). Trimming took off 4 bases at V and 2 bases at J, with 9 bases between the two ends. The CDR3 sequence is CAWNRVRNQPQHF. The CDR3 DNA reads as TGTGCCTGGAACAGGGTCCGCAATCAGCCCCAGCATTTT.

A few counts support this clone. The chain joins TRBV3-1 (or the pseudogene TRBV3-2) to TRBJ2-7, with D possibly being TRBD1 or TRBD2 (5 bases each). V was cut by 0 bases and J by 5 bases, with 8 bases left in between. CDR3 size: 13 residues. Germline loops: CDR1 LGHDT, CDR2 YNNKEL (reference sequence). The CDR3 DNA follows: TGTGCCAGCAGCCAAGATGGGGACCACGAGCAGTACTTC. Amino acids: CASSQDGDHEQYF.

CDR3 nucleotide sequence: TGTGCCAGCAGCTTGATGGACCTCTCCTACAATGAGCAGTTCTTC. Encoded protein: CASSLMDLSYNEQFF. The chain joins TRBV7-9 to TRBJ2-1; no clear D. Germline values: CDR1 SEHNR, CDR2 FQNEAQ (reference sequence). The CDR3 totals 15 residues. V shed 3 bases and J shed 0 bases, with 9 bases lying between them.

Concerning this clone itself: The sample contains more than one DNA sequence encoding this CDR3. The chain recombines TRBV6-4 with TRBJ2-1, with D uncertain. Trimming stripped 2 bases from V and 4 bases from J, with 3 bases between. This CDR3 comprises 12 residues. The germline V gene has CDR1 MRHNA and CDR2 SNTAGT. CDR3 sequence reads: CASSDRYNEQFF. CDR3 in DNA: TGTGCCAGCAGTGACAGGTACAATGAGCAGTTCTTC.

Note on this clone: Other nucleotide sequences from this sample produce the same CDR3. The gene calls are TRBV3-1 (or the pseudogene TRBV3-2) and TRBJ2-5; D possibly corresponds to TRBD1 (5 bases). Germline CDR1 and CDR2: LGHDT and YNNKEL (reference sequence). V was pared by 1 base and J by 5 bases, with 8 bases between. The CDR3 has 13 residues. CDR3 sequence: CASSQGGRETQYF. The CDR3 DNA sequence: TGTGCCAGCAGCCAAGGGGGCAGGGAGACCCAGTACTTC.

The chain is built from TRBV29-1 and TRBJ2-1; 10 bases map to TRBD2. V gave up 2 bases and J gave up 7 bases; unmatched junction bases: 5. The CDR3 sequence is 14 residues long. Germline CDR1 and CDR2: SQVTM and ANQGSEA. CDR3 protein: CSVEKLAGYNEQFF. CDR3 nucleotides: TGCAGCGTTGAAAAACTAGCGGGATATAATGAGCAGTTCTTC.

V usage is TRBV5-1 and J usage is TRBJ1-5; the D is unclear. This CDR3 contains 13 residues. Trimming shortened V by 0 bases and J by 5 bases, and 6 bases separated the two germline ends. Germline CDR1 SGHRS, CDR2 YFSETQ. As DNA, the CDR3 is TGCGCCAGCAGCTTGGGGGGTGATCAGCCCCAGCATTTT. This translates into CASSLGGDQPQHF.